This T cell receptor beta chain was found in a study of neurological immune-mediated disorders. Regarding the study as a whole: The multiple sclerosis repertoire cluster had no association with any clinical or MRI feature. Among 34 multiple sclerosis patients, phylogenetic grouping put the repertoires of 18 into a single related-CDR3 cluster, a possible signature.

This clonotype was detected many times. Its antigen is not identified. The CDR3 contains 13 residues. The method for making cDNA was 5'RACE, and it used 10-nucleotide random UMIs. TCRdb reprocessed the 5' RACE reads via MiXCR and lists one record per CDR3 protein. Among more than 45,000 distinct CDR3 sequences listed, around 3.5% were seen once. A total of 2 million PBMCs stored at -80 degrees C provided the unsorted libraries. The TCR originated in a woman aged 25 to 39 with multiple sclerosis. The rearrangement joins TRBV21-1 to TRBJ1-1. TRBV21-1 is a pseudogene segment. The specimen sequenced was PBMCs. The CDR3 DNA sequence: TGTGCCAGCAGACGGGGACCTCCCCTGGGGGCTTTCTTT. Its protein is CASRRGPPLGAFF.